The 14 T cell receptor beta chains listed next were all sequenced from one sample in a study of HIV-infected children after antiretroviral therapy interruption. The TCR library was built from RNA with a 3' RACE protocol and unique molecular identifiers. TCRdb processed the 3' RACE reads anew with MiXCR; each CDR3 protein has one entry. The sample includes more than 85,000 distinct CDR3 sequences, roughly 6.4% of them seen just once. This sample's treatment: PENTA 11 planned treatment interruption arm or continuous ART arm. The sample in question was CD45RA+ CD4+ T cells from PBMCs, pooled from several time points, obtained from a donor given antiretroviral therapy, either interrupted or continuous. Subset in this sample: naive CD4+ CD45RA+ CD45RO- T cells. The source is a pool of human donors with HIV.

This clonotype was counted only a few times. V is TRBV29-1 and J is TRBJ1-1, with a possible D match to TRBD1 (6 bases). Germline loops: CDR1 SQVTM, CDR2 ANQGSEA. The CDR3 is 14 amino acids. V gave up 6 bases and J gave up 1 base, with 15 bases separating them. CDR3 region: CSVTRDTTNTEAFF. CDR3 DNA sequence: TGCAGCGTCACCCGGGACACTACGAACACTGAAGCTTTCTTT.

This clonotype has a handful of counts. This chain uses TRBV28 with TRBJ1-2, with unresolved D. With 6 bases removed from V and 3 bases from J, the gap between germline ends came to 11 bases. Germline CDR1 MDHEN, CDR2 SYDVKM. The CDR3 extends over 13 amino acids. The CDR3 coding sequence is TGTGCCAGCAGCCCTCCTCCAGACTATGGCTACACCTTC. As protein: CASSPPPDYGYTF.

The chain joins TRBV29-1 to TRBJ1-1, with D possibly TRBD1 on 6 matching bases. CDR1 and CDR2 (germline): SQVTM, ANQGSEA. The CDR3 length is 14 residues. V lost 7 bases and J lost 1, with 16 bases in between. DNA of the CDR3: TGCAGCGGATACAGGGTAGGGAAGAACACTGAAGCTTTCTTT. This codes for CSGYRVGKNTEAFF. The full variable domain, rest sourced from reference TRBV29-1 and TRBJ1-1, is SAVISQKPSRDICQRGTSLTIQCQVDSQVTMMFWYRQQPGQSLTLIATANQGSEATYESGFVIDKFPISRPNLTFSTLTVSNMSPEDSSIYLCSGYRVGKNTEAFFGQGTRLTVV.

This clonotype was seen at least ten times. The chain has TRBV20-1 and TRBJ2-1; possibly TRBD1 or TRBD2 for D (5 bases each). The CDR3 consists of 14 residues. The V end lost 0 bases, the J end lost 1 base, and 7 bases lay between the germline ends. The germline V gene encodes CDR1 DFQATT and CDR2 SNEGSKA (reference sequence). The CDR3: CSARDRESYNEQFF. For the CDR3, the DNA is TGCAGTGCTAGAGACAGGGAGTCCTACAATGAGCAGTTCTTC.

At least ten counts were recorded for this clonotype. This chain links TRBV5-1 with TRBJ1-6; 9 bases are shared with TRBD1. The CDR3 has 15 residues. The ends lost 2 bases at V and 8 bases at J; junction bases unmatched: 5. Germline V gene sequence: CDR1 SGHRS, CDR2 YFSETQ. The CDR3 reads CASSFTGGADSPLHF. The CDR3 nucleotides are TGCGCCAGCAGCTTCACAGGGGGCGCGGATTCACCCCTCCACTTT.

This chain joins TRBV2 and TRBJ1-1; no clear D. The CDR3 sequence is 13 residues long. CDR1 SNHLY and CDR2 FYNNEI come from the germline V gene. The V and J ends lost 6 bases and 2 bases respectively, with 10 bases between them. The CDR3 nucleotides read TGTGCCAGCAGGGGATCGGATAACACTGAAGCTTTCTTT. Its translation is CASRGSDNTEAFF.

This chain joins TRBV20-1 and TRBJ1-1; D is unclear. Trimming stripped 5 bases from V and 5 bases from J, with 12 bases between. The germline CDR1 and CDR2 sequences are DFQATT and SNEGSKA (reference sequence). The CDR3 extends over 12 amino acids. The CDR3 loop reads CSAPYPGTEAFF. The CDR3 nucleotides are TGCAGTGCTCCCTATCCGGGGACTGAAGCTTTCTTT.

This clonotype has a count of ten or more. The chain couples TRBV7-2 to TRBJ2-1; D remains ambiguous. The V gene lost 2 bases and the J gene lost 6 bases, with 5 bases spanning the gap. Germline CDR1 reads SGHTA; CDR2 reads FQGNSA. The CDR3 extends over 12 amino acids. The CDR3 loop reads CASSLQRNEQFF. The CDR3 nucleotides read TGTGCCAGCAGCTTACAACGCAATGAGCAGTTCTTC.

This clonotype was counted at least ten times. V gene TRBV10-3 combines with J gene TRBJ2-5; no clear D. The germline V gene encodes CDR1 ENHRY and CDR2 SYGVKD. The CDR3 has 14 amino acids. V was clipped by 0 bases and J by 1 base, with 6 bases between them. CDR3 bases: TGTGCCATCAGTGAGTCACCATTCCAAGAGACCCAGTACTTC. Translated: CAISESPFQETQYF.

This clonotype was seen ten or more times. This chain joins TRBV5-4 and TRBJ2-1; TRBD2 matches 8 bases. This CDR3 has 18 amino acids. The germline V gene encodes CDR1 SGHNT and CDR2 YYREEE (reference sequence). Germline trimming cut 0 bases from V and 4 bases from J; bases unmatched to any gene: 12. The CDR3 is CASSLALLAVTSYNEQFF. CDR3 sequence (DNA): TGTGCCAGCAGCTTGGCCCTACTAGCGGTCACCTCGTACAATGAGCAGTTCTTC. The full variable domain, rest sourced from reference TRBV5-4 and TRBJ2-1, is ETGVTQSPTHLIKTRGQQVTLRCSSQSGHNTVSWYQQALGQGPQFIFQYYREEENGRGNFPPRFSGLQFPNYSSELNVNALELDDSALYLCASSLALLAVTSYNEQFFGPGTRLTVL.

At least ten counts were recorded for this clonotype. The chain uses TRBV7-3 and TRBJ2-1; D not certain. CDR3 length: 13 residues. Germline lookup yields CDR1 SGHTA and CDR2 FQGTGA. V lost 1 base and J lost 5, with 6 bases in between. The CDR3 nucleotides read TGTGCCAGCAGCTTAATTATAAACAATGAGCAGTTCTTC. This codes for CASSLIINNEQFF.

This clonotype was counted ten times or more. The J gene is TRBJ2-7, the V gene TRBV28, with TRBD2 as a possible D gene (6 bases). The CDR3 runs to 13 residues. With 6 bases removed from V and 1 base from J, the gap between germline ends came to 10 bases. Germline V gives CDR1 MDHEN, CDR2 SYDVKM. Here the CDR3 reads CASRWRGSYEQYF. Written as DNA, the CDR3 is TGTGCCAGCAGGTGGAGGGGATCCTACGAGCAGTACTTC.

In regard to this clonotype: This clone may be a read error of a much larger clone one base away. The chain employs TRBV6-1 and TRBJ2-4; TRBD1 matches at 8 bases. The junction had 21 bases not matched to a gene; V was cut back by 0 bases and J by 2 bases. The CDR3 is 22 amino acids. Germline lookup yields CDR1 MNHNS and CDR2 SASEGT. The CDR3 reads CASSEASGETGVFALPKNIQYF. CDR3 nucleotides: TGTGCCAGCAGTGAAGCCAGTGGTGAGACAGGGGTGTTTGCGCTCCCCAAAAACATTCAGTACTTC.

This clonotype was counted between two and nine times. For the CDR3, the DNA is TGCAGTGCTAGGGGAAGTTTCACCGGGGAGCTGTTTTTT. It yields the protein CSARGSFTGELFF. V is TRBV20-1 and J is TRBJ2-2; D remains ambiguous. The CDR3 sequence is 13 residues long. V lost 3 bases, J lost 4 bases, and 9 bases lay in between. The germline CDR1 and CDR2 sequences are DFQATT and SNEGSKA (reference sequence).